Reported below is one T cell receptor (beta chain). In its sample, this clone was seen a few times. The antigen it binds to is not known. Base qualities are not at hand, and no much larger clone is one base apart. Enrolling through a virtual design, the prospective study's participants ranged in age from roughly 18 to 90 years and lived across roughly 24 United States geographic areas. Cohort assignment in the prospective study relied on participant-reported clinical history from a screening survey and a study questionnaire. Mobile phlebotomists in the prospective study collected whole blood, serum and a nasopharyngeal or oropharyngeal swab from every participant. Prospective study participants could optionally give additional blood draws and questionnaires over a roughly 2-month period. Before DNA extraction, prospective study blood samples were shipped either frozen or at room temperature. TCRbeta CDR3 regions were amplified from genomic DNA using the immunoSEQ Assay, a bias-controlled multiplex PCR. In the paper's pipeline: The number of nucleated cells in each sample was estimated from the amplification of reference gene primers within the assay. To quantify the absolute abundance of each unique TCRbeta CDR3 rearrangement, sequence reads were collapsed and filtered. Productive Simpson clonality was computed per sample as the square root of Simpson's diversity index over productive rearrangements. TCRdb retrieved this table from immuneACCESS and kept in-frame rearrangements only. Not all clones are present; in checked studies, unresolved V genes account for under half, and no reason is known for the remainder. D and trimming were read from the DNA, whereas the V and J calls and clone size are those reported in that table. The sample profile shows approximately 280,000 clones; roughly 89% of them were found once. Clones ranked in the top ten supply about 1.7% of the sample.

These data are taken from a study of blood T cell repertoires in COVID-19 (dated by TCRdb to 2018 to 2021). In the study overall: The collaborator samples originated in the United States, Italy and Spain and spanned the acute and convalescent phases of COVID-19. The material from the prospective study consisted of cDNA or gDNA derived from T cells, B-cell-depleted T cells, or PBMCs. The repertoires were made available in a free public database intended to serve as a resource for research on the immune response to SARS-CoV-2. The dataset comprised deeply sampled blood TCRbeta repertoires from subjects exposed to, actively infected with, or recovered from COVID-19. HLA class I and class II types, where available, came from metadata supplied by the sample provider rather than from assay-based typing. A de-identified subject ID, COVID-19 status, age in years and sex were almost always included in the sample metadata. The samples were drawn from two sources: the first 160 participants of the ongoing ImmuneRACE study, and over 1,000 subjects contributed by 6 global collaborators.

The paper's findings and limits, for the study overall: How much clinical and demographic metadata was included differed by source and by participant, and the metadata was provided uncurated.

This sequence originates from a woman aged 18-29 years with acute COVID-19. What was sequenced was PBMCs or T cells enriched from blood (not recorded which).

DNA sequence: TGTGCCAGCGCTGAAACAGGGGACGAGCAGTACTTC. This is translated as CASAETGDEQYF. The rearranged segments are TRBV7-9 and TRBJ2-7; TRBD1 matches 7 bases in the middle. V and J are trimmed by 8 bases and 5 bases, and the gene matches miss 6 bases of the junction. According to the germline V gene (reference sequence), CDR1 reads SEHNR and CDR2 reads FQNEAQ. The CDR3 holds 12 amino acids from the cysteine to the phenylalanine. Only CDR3 DNA is held: 36 bases, read in frame from base 1.